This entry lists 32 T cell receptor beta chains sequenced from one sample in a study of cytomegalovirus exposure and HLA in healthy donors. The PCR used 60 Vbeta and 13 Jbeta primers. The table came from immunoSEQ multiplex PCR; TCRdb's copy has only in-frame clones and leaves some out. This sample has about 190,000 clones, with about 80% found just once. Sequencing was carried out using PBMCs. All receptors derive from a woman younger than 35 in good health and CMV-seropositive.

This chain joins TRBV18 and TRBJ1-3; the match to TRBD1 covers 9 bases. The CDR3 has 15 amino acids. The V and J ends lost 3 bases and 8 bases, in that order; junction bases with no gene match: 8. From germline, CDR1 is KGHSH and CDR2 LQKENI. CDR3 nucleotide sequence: TGTGCCAGCTCACCGTCCGGGACAGGGCCGGACACCATATATTTT. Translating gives CASSPSGTGPDTIYF. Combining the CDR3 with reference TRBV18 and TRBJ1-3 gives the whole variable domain NAGVMQNPRHLVRRRGQEARLRCSPMKGHSHVYWYRQLPEEGLKFMVYLQKENIIDESGMPKERFSAEFPKEGPSILRIQQVVRGDSAAYFCASSPSGTGPDTIYFGEGSWLTVV.

The CDR3 here is CASSFDIQPQHF. Here the CDR3 DNA reads TGTGCCAGCAGCTTTGACATTCAGCCCCAGCATTTT. V is TRBV7-9 and J is TRBJ1-5; D is unclear. The CDR3 has 12 residues. Germline V lookup: CDR1 SEHNR, CDR2 FQNEAQ (reference sequence). V lost 3 bases, J lost 6 bases, and 6 bases lay in between.

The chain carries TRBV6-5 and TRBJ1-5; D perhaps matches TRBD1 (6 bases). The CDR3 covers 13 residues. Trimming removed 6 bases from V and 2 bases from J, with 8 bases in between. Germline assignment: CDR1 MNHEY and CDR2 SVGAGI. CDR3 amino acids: CASSRGGNQPQHF. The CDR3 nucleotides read TGTGCCAGCAGCAGGGGTGGCAATCAGCCCCAGCATTTT.

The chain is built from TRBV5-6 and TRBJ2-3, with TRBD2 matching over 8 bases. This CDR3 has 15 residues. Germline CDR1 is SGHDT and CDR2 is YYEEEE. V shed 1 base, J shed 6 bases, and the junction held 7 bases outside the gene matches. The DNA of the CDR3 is TGTGCCAGCAGCTTGTGGACTAGCCCATCCGATACGCAGTATTTT. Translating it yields CASSLWTSPSDTQYF.

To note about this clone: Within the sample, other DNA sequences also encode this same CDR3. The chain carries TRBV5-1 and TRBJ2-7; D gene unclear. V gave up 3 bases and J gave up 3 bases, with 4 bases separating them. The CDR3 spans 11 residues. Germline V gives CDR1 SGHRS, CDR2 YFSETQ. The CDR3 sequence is CASSSSYEQYF. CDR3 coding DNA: TGCGCCAGCAGCTCCAGCTACGAGCAGTACTTC.

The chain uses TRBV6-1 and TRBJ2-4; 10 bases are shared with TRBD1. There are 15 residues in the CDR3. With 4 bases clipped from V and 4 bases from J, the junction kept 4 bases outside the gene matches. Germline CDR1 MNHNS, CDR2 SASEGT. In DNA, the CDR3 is TGTGCCAGCAGTGGCCAGGGACAGGGGAAAAACATTCAGTACTTC. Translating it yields CASSGQGQGKNIQYF.

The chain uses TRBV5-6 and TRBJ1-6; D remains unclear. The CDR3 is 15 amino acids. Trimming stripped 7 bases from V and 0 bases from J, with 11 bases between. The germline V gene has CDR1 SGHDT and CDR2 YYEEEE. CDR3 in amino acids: CASFLGSSYNSPLHF. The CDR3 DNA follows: TGTGCCAGCTTCCTAGGGAGCTCCTATAATTCACCCCTCCACTTT.

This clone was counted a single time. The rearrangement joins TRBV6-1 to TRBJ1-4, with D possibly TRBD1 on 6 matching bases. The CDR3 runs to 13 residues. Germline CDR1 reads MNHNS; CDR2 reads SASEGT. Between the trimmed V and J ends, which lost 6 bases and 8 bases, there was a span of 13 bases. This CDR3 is CASRTGTTEKLFF. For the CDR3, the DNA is TGTGCCAGCAGAACAGGGACCACCGAAAAACTGTTTTTT.

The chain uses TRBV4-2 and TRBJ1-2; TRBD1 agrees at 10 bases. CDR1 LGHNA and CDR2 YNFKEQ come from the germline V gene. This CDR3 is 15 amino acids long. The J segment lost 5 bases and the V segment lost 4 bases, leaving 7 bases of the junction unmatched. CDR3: CASSPNQDRGYGYTF. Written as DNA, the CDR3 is TGTGCCAGCAGCCCCAACCAGGACAGGGGGTATGGCTACACCTTC.

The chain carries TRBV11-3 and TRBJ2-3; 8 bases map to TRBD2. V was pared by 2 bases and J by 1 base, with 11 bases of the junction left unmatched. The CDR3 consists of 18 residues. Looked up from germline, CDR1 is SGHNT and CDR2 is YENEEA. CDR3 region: CASSLRGGGLGGTDTQYF. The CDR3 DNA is TGTGCCAGCAGCTTAAGGGGCGGGGGACTAGGAGGCACAGATACGCAGTATTTT.

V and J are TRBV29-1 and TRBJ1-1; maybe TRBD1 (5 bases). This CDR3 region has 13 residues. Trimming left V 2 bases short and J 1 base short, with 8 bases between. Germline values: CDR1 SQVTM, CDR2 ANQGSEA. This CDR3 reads CSVEPGGNTEAFF. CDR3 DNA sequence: TGCAGCGTTGAACCGGGGGGGAACACTGAAGCTTTCTTT.

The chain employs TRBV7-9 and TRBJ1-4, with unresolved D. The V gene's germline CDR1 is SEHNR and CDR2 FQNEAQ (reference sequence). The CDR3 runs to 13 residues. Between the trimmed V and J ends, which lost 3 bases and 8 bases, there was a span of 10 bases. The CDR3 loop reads CASSFGGQEKLFF. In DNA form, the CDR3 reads TGTGCCAGCAGCTTCGGAGGGCAGGAAAAACTGTTTTTT.

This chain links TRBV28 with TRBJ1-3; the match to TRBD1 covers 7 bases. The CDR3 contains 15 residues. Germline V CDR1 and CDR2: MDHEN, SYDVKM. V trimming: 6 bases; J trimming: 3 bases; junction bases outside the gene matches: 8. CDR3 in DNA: TGTGCCAGCAGCCCCGAGAGGGGGCTTGGAAACACCATATATTTT. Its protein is CASSPERGLGNTIYF.

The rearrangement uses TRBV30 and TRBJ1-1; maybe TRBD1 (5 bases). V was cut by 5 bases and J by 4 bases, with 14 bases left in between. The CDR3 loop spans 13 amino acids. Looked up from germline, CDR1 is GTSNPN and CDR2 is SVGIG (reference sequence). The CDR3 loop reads CAWSISGGTEAFF. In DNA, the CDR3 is TGTGCCTGGTCCATTTCGGGGGGCACTGAAGCTTTCTTT.

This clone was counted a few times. The CDR3: CASSFAVSTYEQYF. DNA for the CDR3: TGTGCCAGCAGCTTCGCAGTTTCCACCTACGAGCAGTACTTC. This chain connects TRBV7-2 to TRBJ2-7, with D unclear. The length of the CDR3 is 14 residues. V lost 3 bases to trimming and J lost 2 bases, with 11 bases between them. In germline, CDR1 is SGHTA, CDR2 FQGNSA.

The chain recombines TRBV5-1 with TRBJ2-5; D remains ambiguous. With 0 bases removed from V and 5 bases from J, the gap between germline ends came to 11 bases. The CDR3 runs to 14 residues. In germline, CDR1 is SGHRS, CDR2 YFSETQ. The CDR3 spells CASSLVSPRETQYF. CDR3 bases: TGCGCCAGCAGCTTGGTATCCCCTCGGGAGACCCAGTACTTC.

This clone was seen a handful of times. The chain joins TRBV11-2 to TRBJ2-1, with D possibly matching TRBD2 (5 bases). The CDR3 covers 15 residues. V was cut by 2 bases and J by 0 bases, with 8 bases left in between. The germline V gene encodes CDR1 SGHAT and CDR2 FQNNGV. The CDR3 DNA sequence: TGTGCCAGCAGCTTAATAGGGAGCTCCTACAATGAGCAGTTCTTC. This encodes CASSLIGSSYNEQFF.

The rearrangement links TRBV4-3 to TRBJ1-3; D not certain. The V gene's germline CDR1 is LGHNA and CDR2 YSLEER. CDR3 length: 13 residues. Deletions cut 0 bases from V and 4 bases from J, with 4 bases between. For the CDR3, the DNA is TGCGCCAGCAGCCAAGATACAGGAAACACCATATATTTT. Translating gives CASSQDTGNTIYF.

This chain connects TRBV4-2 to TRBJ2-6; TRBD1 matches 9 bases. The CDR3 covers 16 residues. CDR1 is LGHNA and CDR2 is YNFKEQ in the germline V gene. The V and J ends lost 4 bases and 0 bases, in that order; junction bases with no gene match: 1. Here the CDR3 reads CASSPDRGSGANVLTF. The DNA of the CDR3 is TGTGCCAGCAGCCCGGACAGGGGCTCTGGGGCCAACGTCCTGACTTTC.

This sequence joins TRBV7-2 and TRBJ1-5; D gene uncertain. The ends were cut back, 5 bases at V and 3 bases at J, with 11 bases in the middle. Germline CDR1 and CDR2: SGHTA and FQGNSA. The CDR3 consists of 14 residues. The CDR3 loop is CASSPSTNNQPQHF. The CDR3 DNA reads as TGTGCCAGCAGCCCCTCCACAAACAATCAGCCCCAGCATTTT.

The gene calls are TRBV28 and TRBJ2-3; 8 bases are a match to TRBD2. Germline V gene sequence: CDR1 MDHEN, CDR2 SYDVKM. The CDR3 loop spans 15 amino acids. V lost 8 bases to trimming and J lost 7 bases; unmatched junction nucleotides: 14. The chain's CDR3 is CASRQAGGGGHTQYF. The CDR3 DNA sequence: TGTGCCAGCCGCCAGGCGGGGGGCGGGGGGCATACGCAGTATTTT. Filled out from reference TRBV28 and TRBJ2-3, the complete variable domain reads DVKVTQSSRYLVKRTGEKVFLECVQDMDHENMFWYRQDPGLGLRLIYFSYDVKMKEKGDIPEGYSVSREKKERFSLILESASTNQTSMYLCASRQAGGGGHTQYFGPGTRLTVL.

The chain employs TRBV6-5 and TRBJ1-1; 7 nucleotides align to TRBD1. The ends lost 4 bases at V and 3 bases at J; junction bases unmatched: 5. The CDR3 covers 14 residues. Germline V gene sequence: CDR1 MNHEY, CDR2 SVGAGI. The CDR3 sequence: CASSFPGQHTEAFF. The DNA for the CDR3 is TGTGCCAGCAGTTTCCCGGGACAGCACACTGAAGCTTTCTTT.

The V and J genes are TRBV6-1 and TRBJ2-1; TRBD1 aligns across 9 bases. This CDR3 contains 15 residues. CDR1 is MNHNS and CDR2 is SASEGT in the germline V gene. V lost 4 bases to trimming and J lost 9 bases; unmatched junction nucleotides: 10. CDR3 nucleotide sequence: TGTGCCAGCAGTGTAACAGGGGGCTTAATCGGTGAGCAGTTCTTC. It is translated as CASSVTGGLIGEQFF.

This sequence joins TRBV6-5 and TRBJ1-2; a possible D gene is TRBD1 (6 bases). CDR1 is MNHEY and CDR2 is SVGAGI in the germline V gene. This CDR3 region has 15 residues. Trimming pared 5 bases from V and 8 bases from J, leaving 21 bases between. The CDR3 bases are TGTGCCAGCAGTACGTATACCGGGACAAGGGCCGGCTACACCTTC. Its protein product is CASSTYTGTRAGYTF.

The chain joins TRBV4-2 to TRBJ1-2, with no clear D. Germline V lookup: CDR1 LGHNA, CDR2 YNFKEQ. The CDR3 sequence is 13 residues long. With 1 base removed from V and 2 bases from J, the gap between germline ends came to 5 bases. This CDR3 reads CASSQGHNYGYTF. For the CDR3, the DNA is TGTGCCAGCAGCCAAGGACACAACTATGGCTACACCTTC.

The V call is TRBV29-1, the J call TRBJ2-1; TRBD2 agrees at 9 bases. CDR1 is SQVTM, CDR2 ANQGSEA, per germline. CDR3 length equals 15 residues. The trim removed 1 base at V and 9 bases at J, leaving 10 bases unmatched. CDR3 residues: CSVEGSAGGLGEQFF. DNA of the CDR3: TGCAGCGTTGAAGGGTCGGCGGGGGGGCTAGGTGAGCAGTTCTTC.

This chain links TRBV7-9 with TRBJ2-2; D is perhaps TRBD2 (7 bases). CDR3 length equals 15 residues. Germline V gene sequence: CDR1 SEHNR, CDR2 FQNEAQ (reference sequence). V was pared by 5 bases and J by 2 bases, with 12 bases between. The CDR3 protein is CASSKQGLNTGELFF. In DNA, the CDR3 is TGTGCCAGCAGCAAACAGGGACTAAACACCGGGGAGCTGTTTTTT.

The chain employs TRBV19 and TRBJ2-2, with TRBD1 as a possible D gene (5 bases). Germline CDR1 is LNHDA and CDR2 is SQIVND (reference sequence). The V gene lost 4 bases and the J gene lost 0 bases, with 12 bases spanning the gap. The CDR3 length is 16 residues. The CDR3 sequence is CASSTQGLPNTGELFF. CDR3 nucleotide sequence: TGTGCCAGTAGTACGCAGGGATTGCCGAACACCGGGGAGCTGTTTTTT.

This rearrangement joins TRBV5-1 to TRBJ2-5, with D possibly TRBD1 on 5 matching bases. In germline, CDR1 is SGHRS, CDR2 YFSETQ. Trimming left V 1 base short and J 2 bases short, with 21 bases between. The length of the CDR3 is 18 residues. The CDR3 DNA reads TGCGCCAGCAGCTTGAGGTCCCCGACAGCGAACATACAAGAGACCCAGTACTTC. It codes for CASSLRSPTANIQETQYF.

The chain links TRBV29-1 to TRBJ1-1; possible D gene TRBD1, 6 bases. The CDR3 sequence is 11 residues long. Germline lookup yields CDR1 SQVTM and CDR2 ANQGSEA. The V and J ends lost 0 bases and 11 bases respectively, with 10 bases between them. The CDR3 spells CSVEERQGAFF. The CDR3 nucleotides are TGCAGCGTTGAAGAAAGGCAGGGGGCTTTCTTT.

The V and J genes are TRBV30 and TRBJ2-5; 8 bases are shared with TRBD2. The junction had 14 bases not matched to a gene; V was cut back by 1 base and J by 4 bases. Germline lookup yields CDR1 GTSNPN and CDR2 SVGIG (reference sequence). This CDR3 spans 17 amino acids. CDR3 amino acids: CAWSAGGAGIWGETQYF. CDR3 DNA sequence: TGTGCCTGGAGTGCGGGGGGGGCCGGGATTTGGGGAGAGACCCAGTACTTC.

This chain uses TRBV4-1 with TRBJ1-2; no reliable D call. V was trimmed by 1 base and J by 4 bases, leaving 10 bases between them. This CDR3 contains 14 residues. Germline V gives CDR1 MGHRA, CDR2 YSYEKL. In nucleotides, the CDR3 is TGCGCCAGCAGCCAAGTTCATGCGAGCTATGGCTACACCTTC. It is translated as CASSQVHASYGYTF.